This TCR beta chain was observed in a study of chemoradiotherapy in HPV16-positive cancers. Turning to the study itself: A couple of HPV16-positive patients' cells yielded candidate HPV-specific clones and common motifs.

Overall study findings and caveats: For HPV16-positive patients, expanding HPV-responsive T cells associated with longer recurrence-free survival. Candidate HPV-specific clones and E7-related TCR motifs grew in tumor during treatment.

Comment on this clone: Its antigen is not identified.

This CDR3 is built from 15 residues. The V gene's germline CDR1 is SGHDN and CDR2 FVKESK. Trimming removed 0 bases from V and 6 bases from J, with 13 bases in between. Here immunoSEQ multiplex PCR was the method, and the copy in TCRdb shows in-frame clones only, minus some. The table has around 8,700 clones, about 74% seen once; the top ten hold about 9.8%. The TCR sequence derives from a human donor with HPV-associated anogenital cancer. Sample collection was performed from a patient who underwent chemoradiotherapy. This sequence joins TRBV14 and TRBJ2-3; D ambiguous. The CDR3 is CASSQERGISDTQYF. The CDR3 nucleotides are TGTGCCAGCAGCCAAGAACGTGGCATCTCGGATACGCAGTATTTT.